This T cell receptor beta chain stems from a study of T-cell memory formation after mild COVID-19. Study results and limitations: Of the contracting clones, CD4+ ones lay mainly in CM and EM, and CD8+ ones in EMRA. Second-wave clones peaking on day 37 lacked confirmed SARS-CoV-2 specificity. Pre-infection memory harbored some responding clones, suggesting cross-reactive memory joined.

The J segment lost 4 bases and the V segment lost 4 bases, leaving 3 bases of the junction unmatched. There are 16 residues in the CDR3. Germline-derived CDR1 and CDR2 are SGHTA and FQGNSA. On this clonotype: Its specificity is not known.

Employing constant-segment primers, 5'RACE generated TCR alpha and TCR beta cDNA libraries bearing sample barcodes and UMIs. TCRdb reanalysed the 5' RACE reads using MiXCR and keeps one entry per CDR3 protein. The top ten hold under 45% of the sample, which has 100,000 to 130,000 distinct CDR3 sequences, approximately 15% seen once. Sequenced: PBMCs or a T cell subset sorted from them (not recorded which). The chain carries TRBV7-2 and TRBJ2-3; 15 bases map to TRBD2. This clonotype was sampled from a man between 18 and 35 years old who had mild COVID-19 (a few samples of this study predate the infection). Cell type and time point are not known. CDR3 amino acids: CASSSWTSGGADTQYF. Written as DNA, the CDR3 is TGTGCCAGCAGCTCATGGACTAGCGGGGGGGCAGATACGCAGTATTTT.